The entry below describes one T cell receptor beta chain. As processed by the authors: It was from reference gene primer amplification that nucleated cell counts were estimated. Assay used: immunoSEQ multiplex PCR; TCRdb lists only in-frame clones, some missing. V, J and clone size were drawn from that table, and D and trimming were deduced from the DNA. The table includes over 250,000 clones, around 87% detected once. With 5 bases clipped from V and 0 bases from J, the junction kept 2 bases outside the gene matches. The CDR3 runs 17 residues. Germline lookup yields CDR1 LNHDA and CDR2 SQIVND (reference sequence). These data originate in a study of blood T cell repertoires in COVID-19. Study summary: COVID-19 samples from acute and convalescent phases originated in the United States, Italy and Spain. Sources were T cells, B-cell-depleted T cells, or PBMCs; the material itself was cDNA or gDNA.

This sequence was found in a woman in her forties or fifties with acute or convalescent COVID-19. Material: peripheral blood. This chain links TRBV19 with TRBJ2-6; 12 bases fit TRBD2. CDR3 DNA sequence: TGTGCCAGTAGTCCGACTAGCGGGGGCTCTGGGGCCAACGTCCTGACTTTC. This translates into CASSPTSGGSGANVLTF.